The source of this T cell receptor beta chain is a study of CD8 T cells in Susac syndrome. This CDR3 is built from 16 residues. J lost 1 base, V lost 6 bases, and 9 bases had no gene match. In germline, CDR1 is KGHSH, CDR2 LQKENI. The authors sequenced TCR beta from blood CD8+ and CD4+ T cells. TEMRA cells were FACS-enriched, while CD8+ and CD4+ T cells were negatively isolated. Whole-study results and caveats: It was acknowledged in the study that its TCR sequencing and HLA analysis involved a relatively small number of individuals.

About this clonotype: Its specificity is unknown.

Random hexamers were used to reverse transcribe the RNA input (about 0.5 to 1 ug). An immunoSEQ multiplex PCR generated amplified TCR beta CDR3 products spanning 54 Vbeta and 13 Jbeta. TCRdb re-called the immunoSEQ multiplex PCR reads through MiXCR, storing one row per CDR3 protein. The profile shows some 300,000 distinct CDR3 sequences, approximately 85% of them singletons. Sequencing was performed on CD8+ T cells from PBMCs. The chain joins TRBV18 to TRBJ2-1, with TRBD1 identical over 7 bases. This sequence was found in a human donor with multiple sclerosis. This CDR3 is CASSTPSRGSYNEQFF. CDR3 DNA: TGTGCCAGCTCCACACCGTCCAGGGGGTCCTACAATGAGCAGTTCTTC.